A selection of T cell receptor beta chains follows, all from one sample in a study of T-cell memory formation after mild COVID-19. TCRdb passed the 5' RACE reads through MiXCR, listing each CDR3 protein once. The sample consists of around 310,000 distinct CDR3 sequences, roughly an eighth of them appearing once. Sequenced sample: PBMCs or a T cell subset sorted from them (not recorded which). These receptors originate from a man aged 18 to 35 who had mild COVID-19 (a few samples of this study predate the infection). Cell type and time point are not known. The CDR3 runs from the conserved cysteine through the conserved F or W. A D gene is named only where the DNA matches it firmly. Expanded clones are given a class, and other clones once, few, many or no size at all.

j_call clone_size d_call v_call cdr3_aa cdr3_nt
TRBJ2-5 few - TRBV28 CASSSFGTHGETQYF TGTGCCAGCAGTTCGTTCGGGACCCATGGCGAGACCCAGTACTTC
TRBJ2-7 many TRBD1 TRBV5-1 CASSLGQGDEQYF TGTGCCAGCAGCTTAGGACAGGGAGACGAGCAGTACTTC
TRBJ2-3 - TRBD2 TRBV29-1 CSVGTGGNTDTQYF TGCAGCGTGGGGACGGGGGGGAACACAGATACGCAGTATTTT
TRBJ2-2 few - TRBV15 CATRRGSTGELFF TGTGCCACCCGGCGGGGAAGCACCGGGGAGCTGTTTTTT
TRBJ2-3 few - TRBV7-2 CASSSEGSWTGSDTQYF TGTGCCAGCAGCTCTGAAGGATCCTGGACTGGTAGCGATACGCAGTATTTT
TRBJ1-5 few - TRBV12-3/TRBV12-4 CASQGYPYQPQHF TGTGCCAGCCAGGGTTATCCATATCAGCCCCAGCATTTT
TRBJ1-3 few - TRBV6-5 CASSFLRGNTIYF TGTGCCAGCAGTTTCCTCCGGGGAAACACCATATATTTT
TRBJ2-1 many TRBD1 TRBV11-3 CASSLDQSGTGSYNEQFF TGTGCCAGCAGCTTAGATCAATCGGGGACAGGCTCCTACAATGAGCAGTTCTTC
TRBJ2-5 - TRBD1 TRBV15 CATSSSRGQGVETQYF TGTGCCACCAGCAGTTCCCGAGGACAGGGTGTGGAGACCCAGTACTTC
TRBJ1-6 - - TRBV7-2 CASSLAFWSSPLHF TGTGCCAGCAGCTTAGCGTTTTGGAGTTCACCCCTCCACTTT
TRBJ2-2 few - TRBV7-2 CASSPREVLAGELFF TGTGCCAGCAGCCCTAGGGAGGTTCTCGCCGGGGAGCTGTTTTTT
TRBJ2-4 - TRBD2 TRBV10-3 CAISDSRGAKNIQYF TGTGCCATCAGTGACTCGCGGGGGGCCAAAAACATTCAGTACTTC
TRBJ2-3 - TRBD2 TRBV15 CATSRGLELVTDTQYF TGTGCCACCAGCAGGGGACTAGAGCTGGTCACGGATACGCAGTATTTT
TRBJ2-5 - TRBD1 TRBV11-2 CASSTGTVTQETQYF TGTGCCAGCAGCACCGGGACAGTAACCCAAGAGACCCAGTACTTC
TRBJ2-4 once - TRBV7-9 CASSPLFARAKNIQYF TGTGCCAGCAGTCCTCTTTTTGCGCGGGCCAAAAACATTCAGTACTTC
TRBJ1-1 - - TRBV28 CASSRSGGGNTEAFF TGTGCCAGCAGTCGGTCGGGGGGCGGGAACACTGAAGCTTTCTTT
TRBJ2-1 - - TRBV7-9 CASSSWEILGYNEQFF TGTGCCAGCAGCTCCTGGGAAATCCTAGGGTACAATGAGCAGTTCTTC
TRBJ2-2 few - TRBV7-8 CASSFSRLNTGELFF TGTGCCAGCAGCTTTTCACGGCTGAACACCGGGGAGCTGTTTTTT
TRBJ2-1 - - TRBV5-1 CASSLEALYNEQFF TGCGCCAGCAGCTTGGAAGCCCTTTACAATGAGCAGTTCTTC
TRBJ2-7 few - TRBV29-1 CSVRDPGGSSYEQYF TGCAGCGTCCGGGATCCAGGGGGGAGCTCCTACGAGCAGTACTTC
TRBJ2-7 few - TRBV29-1 CSVFDGTYEQYF TGCAGCGTTTTTGACGGGACCTACGAGCAGTACTTC
TRBJ2-1 few - TRBV20-1 CSARDHEQFF TGCAGTGCGCGGGACCATGAGCAGTTCTTC
TRBJ2-2 - - TRBV7-2 CASSFYRGELFF TGTGCCAGCAGCTTCTACCGGGGGGAGCTGTTTTTT
TRBJ2-3 - - TRBV9 CASSPPPRELSTDTQYF TGTGCCAGCAGCCCACCCCCCCGGGAGCTTTCGACAGATACGCAGTATTTT
TRBJ1-3 - - TRBV12-3/TRBV12-4 CASRDGRTHSGNTIYF TGTGCCAGCAGAGACGGACGGACCCACTCTGGAAACACCATATATTTT
TRBJ1-1 - - TRBV5-1 CASSLVGGLTEAFF TGCGCCAGCAGCTTGGTCGGGGGGCTCACTGAAGCTTTCTTT
TRBJ2-7 few TRBD1 TRBV6-6 CASSAQGIEQYF TGTGCCAGCAGCGCACAGGGGATCGAGCAGTACTTC
TRBJ2-4 few - TRBV2 CASSLDLYIQYF TGTGCCAGCTCCCTGGACCTGTACATTCAGTACTTC
TRBJ1-2 few - TRBV3-1 CASSPRPDSYGYTF TGTGCCAGCAGCCCAAGACCGGACTCCTATGGCTACACCTTC